The rows below give T cell receptor beta chains drawn from one sample of a study of cytomegalovirus exposure and HLA in healthy donors. The repertoire was sequenced with immunoSEQ multiplex PCR; TCRdb's copy has only in-frame clones and lacks some. The repertoire has roughly 150,000 clones, approximately 60% of them found once; the top ten carry 1.5% to 2%. Source material: PBMCs. The receptors were gathered from a human donor in good health. Each CDR3 is given with its conserved first and last residue. A D gene is named only where the DNA matches it firmly. Clone sizes are given selectively: once, few, many, or a class where the clone is expanded.

j_call d_call clone_size cdr3_length v_call cdr3_nt cdr3_aa
TRBJ1-1 - few 14 TRBV5-1 TGCGCCAGCTCAGGACAGCCGTCGAACACTGAAGCTTTCTTT CASSGQPSNTEAFF
TRBJ2-7 TRBD2 - 16 TRBV5-1 TGCGCCAGCAGCTTGGATTCTAGCGGGGGACCCTACGAGCAGTACTTC CASSLDSSGGPYEQYF
TRBJ2-1 TRBD1 - 15 TRBV18 TGTGCCAGCTCACCACCGGGACAGGGAAGGAATGAGCAGTTCTTC CASSPPGQGRNEQFF
TRBJ2-7 - once 13 TRBV7-8 TGTGCCAGCAAACTAGCCGTCGCCTACGAGCAGTACTTC CASKLAVAYEQYF
TRBJ2-7 - - 13 TRBV5-1 TGCGCCAGCAGCTTAGGCCAGGTAAACGAGCAGTACTTC CASSLGQVNEQYF
TRBJ2-7 TRBD1 - 14 TRBV28 TGCGCCAGCAGTTTCGGCGGGACAGGGTACGAGCAGTACTTC CASSFGGTGYEQYF
TRBJ2-5 - - 14 TRBV28 TGTGCCAGCAGCAGCAGACACCAGCAAGAGACCCAGTACTTC CASSSRHQQETQYF
TRBJ2-7 TRBD2 - 16 TRBV27 TGTGCCAGCAGTTTATCGACTAGCGGAGGGCCCTACGAGCAGTACTTC CASSLSTSGGPYEQYF
TRBJ2-1 TRBD2 - 14 TRBV9 TGTGCCAGCAGCGTTCAGTCGGGAGGGAGTGAGCAGTTCTTC CASSVQSGGSEQFF
TRBJ2-1 TRBD2 few 16 TRBV4-3 TGCGCCAGCAGCCTCGACGCGGGACTAGCGGGAAATGAGCAGTTCTTC CASSLDAGLAGNEQFF
TRBJ1-3 - - 15 TRBV27 TGTGCCAGCAGTTTATCCGAAGGGGAAGGAAACACCATATATTTT CASSLSEGEGNTIYF
TRBJ2-7 TRBD1 few 16 TRBV6-5 TGTGCCAGCAGTTACGGGCCTGCAGGGGGCTTCTACGAGCAGTACTTC CASSYGPAGGFYEQYF
TRBJ2-2 TRBD1 - 14 TRBV6-4 TGTGCCAGCAGTGCACAGGGGGCGACCGGGGAGCTGTTTTTT CASSAQGATGELFF
TRBJ2-7 TRBD1 few 13 TRBV19 TGTGCCAGTAGGGGACAGGGCGCCTACGAGCAGTACTTC CASRGQGAYEQYF
TRBJ1-5 TRBD1 - 15 TRBV6-5 TGTGCCAGCAGTCCGACAGGGTTTACCAATCAGCCCCAGCATTTT CASSPTGFTNQPQHF
TRBJ2-3 - - 17 TRBV28 TGTGCCACAATTATAGGGGGAACCGGGACAATCACAGATACGCAGTATTTT CATIIGGTGTITDTQYF
TRBJ2-2 - - 14 TRBV5-4 TGTGCCAGCAGCCCACAGGCGAACACCGGGGAGCTGTTTTTT CASSPQANTGELFF
TRBJ2-1 TRBD2 few 15 TRBV6-4 TGTGCCAGCAGTAACCTAGCGGGAGAGGTGGCTGAGCAGTTCTTC CASSNLAGEVAEQFF
TRBJ2-7 TRBD1 - 16 TRBV11-2 TGTGCCAGCAGCTCCACTGGACAGGAAAGCTCCTACGAGCAGTACTTC CASSSTGQESSYEQYF
TRBJ2-3 - - 11 TRBV29-1 TGCAGCGTGAGGGATTCAGATACGCAGTATTTT CSVRDSDTQYF
TRBJ2-7 - few 18 TRBV5-1 TGCGCCAGCAGCTTGGGGACAGTTTTAACGGAGAAGATATACGAGCAGTACTTC CASSLGTVLTEKIYEQYF
TRBJ2-5 - few 13 TRBV28 TGTGCCAGCAGTCCATATACGGGGGAGACCCAGTACTTC CASSPYTGETQYF
TRBJ2-1 - few 13 TRBV6-4 TGTGCCAGCAGTGACCACCAGGGGAATGAGCAGTTCTTC CASSDHQGNEQFF
TRBJ2-7 TRBD2 - 16 TRBV7-8 TGTGCCAGCAGCTCCGGGACTAGCGGGAGGGCTCTCGAGCAGTACTTC CASSSGTSGRALEQYF
TRBJ2-7 - - 15 TRBV28 TGTGCCAGCAGCCCCACAGGGTACCCCTCCTACGAGCAGTACTTC CASSPTGYPSYEQYF
TRBJ2-3 - - 15 TRBV28 TGTGCCAGCAGTACCAGGGGGGACAGCACAGATACGCAGTATTTT CASSTRGDSTDTQYF
TRBJ1-2 - - 15 TRBV15 TGTGCCACCAGCAGAGATCAACAGGCGAACTATGGCTACACCTTC CATSRDQQANYGYTF
TRBJ2-1 TRBD1 - 17 TRBV5-5 TGTGCCAGCAGACCCCCCTACCGGGACAGCTTCTACAATGAGCAGTTCTTC CASRPPYRDSFYNEQFF
TRBJ2-1 TRBD2 few 15 TRBV6-4 TGTGCCAGCAGCACCGGGACTAGGGGATCAAATGAGCAGTTCTTC CASSTGTRGSNEQFF
TRBJ2-7 TRBD2 - 16 TRBV5-6 TGTGCCAGCAGCGAAACGGGGGCGGGAGGGCCCAACGAGCAGTACTTC CASSETGAGGPNEQYF
TRBJ2-7 - - 14 TRBV6-5 TGTGCCAGCAGTTACAGTAAGAGCTCCTACGAGCAGTACTTC CASSYSKSSYEQYF
TRBJ2-7 TRBD2 few 16 TRBV19 TGTGCCAGTAGTATAGTGGCTAGCGGGAGAGCCTACGAGCAGTACTTC CASSIVASGRAYEQYF
TRBJ2-7 TRBD2 - 19 TRBV7-8 TGTGCCAGCAGCTTAGGGGTGGGGAGCAGTAGCGGGAACGCCTACGAGCAGTACTTC CASSLGVGSSSGNAYEQYF
TRBJ2-3 - - 11 TRBV19 TGTGCCAGTAAACTAAGAGATACGCAGTATTTT CASKLRDTQYF
TRBJ2-7 TRBD1 - 15 TRBV7-6 TGTGCCAGCAGCCCTGGACAGGGGGGACCCTACGAGCAGTACTTC CASSPGQGGPYEQYF
TRBJ1-2 - - 13 TRBV14 TGTGCCAGCAGACCGGGAGGAGTAGCTGGCTACACCTTC CASRPGGVAGYTF
TRBJ1-1 TRBD1 - 12 TRBV6-5 TGTGCCAGCAGTCCTGGACAGGGGGATGCTTTCTTT CASSPGQGDAFF
TRBJ2-5 TRBD2 - 15 TRBV27 TGTGCCAGCAGTTCAGGACTAGCGGGAGACGGGACCCAGTACTTC CASSSGLAGDGTQYF
TRBJ2-2 - - 15 TRBV7-8 TGTGCCAGCAGCCCGGTGGGGGGGAACACCGGGGAGCTGTTTTTT CASSPVGGNTGELFF
TRBJ2-7 TRBD2 - 14 TRBV27 TGTGCCAGCAGTTTCGCGGGAGATCGGTACGAGCAGTACTTC CASSFAGDRYEQYF
TRBJ2-2 TRBD2 once 15 TRBV6-6 TGTGCCAGCTTAGCGGGAGCTACGAACACCGGGGAGCTGTTTTTT CASLAGATNTGELFF
TRBJ1-1 - - 14 TRBV7-8 TGTGCCAGCAGCCAGCATCTGGGGGCGACTGAAGCTTTCTTT CASSQHLGATEAFF
TRBJ1-2 TRBD1 - 15 TRBV29-1 TGCAGCGTCGGGACAGGACAGGACCCAAGCTATGGCTACACCTTC CSVGTGQDPSYGYTF
TRBJ2-7 - once 14 TRBV19 TGTGCCAGTAGTCGGGGGTGGAGGGGTAACGAGCAGTACTTC CASSRGWRGNEQYF